The T cell receptor beta chain under discussion was sequenced for a study of blood T cell repertoires in COVID-19. As for the study in general: Samples of COVID-19 (acute and convalescent) were obtained from the United States, Italy and Spain.

This CDR3 is built from 15 residues. The V and J ends lost 6 bases and 2 bases, in that order; junction bases with no gene match: 6. CDR1 and CDR2 (germline): KGHSH, LQKENI. Using immunoSEQ multiplex PCR, the repertoire was profiled, and TCRdb retains in-frame clones only, with some absent. The sample has more than 250,000 clones; 85% to 90% are singletons. The sequenced material came from PBMCs or T cells enriched from blood (not recorded which). This clonotype originated in a woman under 30 who had recovered from COVID-19. This chain links TRBV18 with TRBJ2-3, with 9 bases identical to TRBD2. This chain's CDR3 is CASSPSGAHTDTQYF. DNA for the CDR3: TGTGCCAGCTCGCCTAGCGGGGCACACACAGATACGCAGTATTTT.